One and the same sample provided the 30 T cell receptor beta chains below, sequenced in a study of T cell responses to AZD1222 COVID-19 vaccine. Libraries were prepared by immunoSEQ multiplex PCR; TCRdb keeps only in-frame clonotypes and omits some of them. The repertoire consists of approximately 190,000 clones, with 85% to 95% occurring once and the leading ten covering over 1%. The sample here was peripheral blood, taken on day 0 of AZD1222 vaccination. Source of these receptors: an adult in good health.

The chain combines TRBV19 with TRBJ2-7; no definite D call. The germline V gene encodes CDR1 LNHDA and CDR2 SQIVND (reference sequence). The V end lost 6 bases, the J end lost 3 bases, and 12 bases lay between the germline ends. The CDR3 is made up of 13 amino acids. CDR3 amino acids: CASSIDRSYEQYF. In nucleotides, the CDR3 is TGTGCCAGTAGCATCGATAGGAGCTACGAGCAGTACTTC.

V is TRBV9 and J is TRBJ2-7, with 7 bases fitting TRBD1. Trimming at V came to 3 bases and at J to 4 bases, leaving 10 bases not matched to a gene. The CDR3 is made up of 15 amino acids. The germline gives CDR1 SGDLS, CDR2 YYNGEE. CDR3 bases: TGTGCCAGCAGCGGACGGGACAGCCCGTGGTACGAGCAGTACTTC. Protein sequence: CASSGRDSPWYEQYF. Full variable domain (missing parts from reference TRBV9 and TRBJ2-7): DSGVTQTPKHLITATGQRVTLRCSPRSGDLSVYWYQQSLDQGLQFLIQYYNGEERAKGNILERFSAQQFPDLHSELNLSSLELGDSALYFCASSGRDSPWYEQYFGPGTRLTVT.

This clone has just one count. The chain links TRBV7-2 to TRBJ2-4; D not certain. This CDR3 has 13 amino acids. Trimming took 4 bases from V and 5 from J, leaving 9 bases between them. Germline V gene sequence: CDR1 SGHTA, CDR2 FQGNSA. This CDR3 reads CASSSTEENIQYF. CDR3 DNA sequence: TGTGCCAGCAGCTCTACAGAGGAAAACATTCAGTACTTC. Using reference TRBV7-2 and TRBJ2-4 for the parts outside the CDR3, the full variable domain is GAGVSQSPSNKVTEKGKDVELRCDPISGHTALYWYRQSLGQGLEFLIYFQGNSAPDKSGLPSDRFSAERTGGSVSTLTIQRTQQEDSAVYLCASSSTEENIQYFGAGTRLSVL.

V and J are TRBV12-5 and TRBJ2-7, with TRBD1 matching over 7 bases. Germline V gene lookup returns CDR1 LGHNT and CDR2 FRNRAP. The V segment lost 3 bases and the J segment 5 bases; nucleotides outside the gene matches: 1. The CDR3 extends over 12 amino acids. In nucleotides, the CDR3 is TGTGCTAGTGGTTTAGGGGGCAACGAGCAGTACTTC. It yields the protein CASGLGGNEQYF.

The chain has TRBV3-1 (or the pseudogene TRBV3-2) and TRBJ1-5, with D unresolved. The germline V and J ends were trimmed by 1 base and 7 bases, with 11 bases remaining between them. This CDR3 has 14 residues. Germline V gene lookup returns CDR1 LGHDT and CDR2 YNNKEL (reference sequence). CDR3 DNA: TGTGCCAGCAGCCAAGGGAGAAGAGGGCAGCCCCAGCATTTT. Its protein is CASSQGRRGQPQHF.

This clone was seen just once. The chain combines TRBV3-1 (or the pseudogene TRBV3-2) with TRBJ2-2, with D tentatively TRBD1 (5 bases). The CDR3 sequence is 16 residues long. Trimming pared 2 bases from V and 4 bases from J, leaving 14 bases between. The germline V gene encodes CDR1 LGHDT and CDR2 YNNKEL (reference sequence). In DNA form, the CDR3 reads TGTGCCAGCAGCCAACCACGAAGTAGGGGCACCGGGGAGCTGTTTTTT. Protein: CASSQPRSRGTGELFF.

The gene calls are TRBV5-1 and TRBJ1-1; possibly TRBD1 for D (6 bases). Trimming stripped 0 bases from V and 5 bases from J, with 8 bases between. The CDR3 consists of 13 residues. Germline CDR1 is SGHRS and CDR2 is YFSETQ. CDR3 sequence reads: CASSLGGRTEAFF. The DNA for the CDR3 is TGCGCCAGCAGCTTGGGGGGGCGAACTGAAGCTTTCTTT. The whole variable domain, filled in from reference TRBV5-1 and TRBJ1-1, reads KAGVTQTPRYLIKTRGQQVTLSCSPISGHRSVSWYQQTPGQGLQFLFEYFSETQRNKGNFPGRFSGRQFSNSRSEMNVSTLELGDSALYLCASSLGGRTEAFFGQGTRLTVV.

The chain employs TRBV9 and TRBJ2-2; TRBD2 matches 12 bases. CDR1 and CDR2 from the germline V gene are SGDLS and YYNGEE. The length of the CDR3 is 15 residues. The J segment lost 6 bases and the V segment lost 2 bases, leaving 2 bases of the junction unmatched. The CDR3 DNA follows: TGTGCCAGCAGCGTTCTAGCGGGGGGGCCCGGGGAGCTGTTTTTT. Translated, it gives CASSVLAGGPGELFF. Using reference TRBV9 and TRBJ2-2 for the parts outside the CDR3, the full variable domain is DSGVTQTPKHLITATGQRVTLRCSPRSGDLSVYWYQQSLDQGLQFLIQYYNGEERAKGNILERFSAQQFPDLHSELNLSSLELGDSALYFCASSVLAGGPGELFFGEGSRLTVL.

The chain is built from TRBV5-1 and TRBJ1-2; the D gene is possibly TRBD1 (6 bases). The germline V gene encodes CDR1 SGHRS and CDR2 YFSETQ. CDR3 size: 15 residues. V was pared by 0 bases and J by 6 bases, with 15 bases between. The CDR3 bases are TGCGCCAGCAGCTTGGTCAGGGGAGGAGAGAATGGCTACACCTTC. Its protein product is CASSLVRGGENGYTF.

This clone has only one observation. The V gene is TRBV5-6, the J gene TRBJ2-3, with D unclear. Germline values: CDR1 SGHDT, CDR2 YYEEEE. The CDR3 consists of 12 residues. The V end was cut by 4 bases, the J end by 4 bases, with 7 bases between. The CDR3: CASSRPSDTQYF. The CDR3 coding sequence is TGTGCCAGCAGCCGACCATCAGATACGCAGTATTTT. Using reference TRBV5-6 and TRBJ2-3 for the parts outside the CDR3, the full variable domain is DAGVTQSPTHLIKTRGQQVTLRCSPKSGHDTVSWYQQALGQGPQFIFQYYEEEERQRGNFPDRFSGHQFPNYSSELNVNALLLGDSALYLCASSRPSDTQYFGPGTRLTVL.

This clone has only one observation. The chain carries TRBV16 and TRBJ2-7; 7 nucleotides match TRBD1. Germline CDR1 is KGHSY and CDR2 is FQNENV. The CDR3 spans 15 residues. The V segment lost 1 base and the J segment 3 bases; nucleotides outside the gene matches: 6. The CDR3 region has the DNA TGTGCCAGCAGCCAATTCGGCGACAGGGTCTACGAGCAGTACTTC. Its protein is CASSQFGDRVYEQYF.

The rearrangement joins TRBV27 to TRBJ1-5; possibly TRBD1 for D (6 bases). The CDR3 loop spans 16 amino acids. Germline CDR1 and CDR2: MNHEY and SMNVEV (reference sequence). Trimming removed 5 bases at V and 4 bases at J, with 18 bases between. The CDR3 region has the DNA TGTGCCAGCAGTCTACAGGGAAAGCGGCGGAATCAGCCCCAGCATTTT. Protein: CASSLQGKRRNQPQHF.

CDR3: CASTIGNFAGNTIYF. In DNA, the CDR3 is TGTGCCAGCACGATAGGGAACTTCGCAGGAAACACCATATATTTT. The chain uses TRBV6-5 and TRBJ1-3; no reliable D call. Trimming left V 7 bases short and J 4 bases short, with 17 bases between. Per the germline V gene, CDR1 is MNHEY and CDR2 is SVGAGI. This CDR3 is built from 15 residues.

The genes are TRBV3-1 (or the pseudogene TRBV3-2) and TRBJ2-7, with 12 bases lining up with TRBD2. CDR3 size: 15 residues. Germline lookup yields CDR1 LGHDT and CDR2 YNNKEL (reference sequence). V trimming: 1 base; J trimming: 5 bases; junction bases outside the gene matches: 3. This CDR3 is CASSQVWTSGNEQYF. DNA for the CDR3: TGTGCCAGCAGCCAAGTTTGGACTAGCGGGAACGAGCAGTACTTC.

The gene calls are TRBV3-1 (or the pseudogene TRBV3-2) and TRBJ1-1; D is unclear. In germline, CDR1 is LGHDT, CDR2 YNNKEL (reference sequence). Trimming took off 3 bases at V and 11 bases at J, with 13 bases between the two ends. The length of the CDR3 is 12 residues. CDR3 DNA: TGTGCCAGCAGCCAGGACCAGAGGTATGCTTTCTTT. The encoded protein is CASSQDQRYAFF.

The rearrangement uses TRBV15 and TRBJ2-1; 8 bases fit TRBD1. The CDR3 spans 15 residues. Germline V gene data show CDR1 as LNHNV and CDR2 as YYDKDF (reference sequence). The V and J ends lost 7 bases and 10 bases, in that order; junction bases with no gene match: 15. CDR3 amino acids: CATKTDRETLGEQFF. As DNA, the CDR3 is TGTGCCACCAAAACGGACAGGGAAACGCTCGGGGAGCAGTTCTTC.

V usage is TRBV9 and J usage is TRBJ1-3; maybe TRBD1 (5 bases). Per the germline V gene, CDR1 is SGDLS and CDR2 is YYNGEE. Trimming removed 7 bases at V and 2 bases at J, with 16 bases between. This CDR3 is 15 amino acids long. The DNA for the CDR3 is TGTGCCAGCGGCACAGCAGGGAGTACTGGAAACACCATATATTTT. It translates to CASGTAGSTGNTIYF.

The chain joins TRBV3-1 (or the pseudogene TRBV3-2) to TRBJ1-5; 7 bases line up with TRBD1. There are 15 residues in the CDR3. The junction had 7 bases not matched to a gene; V was cut back by 4 bases and J by 4 bases. The germline CDR1 and CDR2 sequences are LGHDT and YNNKEL (reference sequence). Written as DNA, the CDR3 is TGTGCCAGCAGCCCCAGGGGGGGGGCAAATCAGCCCCAGCATTTT. Its protein product is CASSPRGGANQPQHF.

V usage is TRBV3-1 (or the pseudogene TRBV3-2) and J usage is TRBJ1-6, with D tentatively TRBD1 (5 bases). V was pared by 5 bases and J by 7 bases, with 6 bases between. The germline gives CDR1 LGHDT, CDR2 YNNKEL (reference sequence). The CDR3 covers 12 residues. In DNA form, the CDR3 reads TGTGCCAGCAGCTACAGGAATTCACCCCTCCACTTT. Its protein is CASSYRNSPLHF.

The rearrangement links TRBV7-9 to TRBJ1-2; the D gene is possibly TRBD1 (6 bases). The germline V and J ends were trimmed by 5 bases and 1 base, with 8 bases remaining between them. This CDR3 spans 13 amino acids. Germline CDR1 reads SEHNR; CDR2 reads FQNEAQ (reference sequence). The CDR3 nucleotides are TGTGCCAGCAGCAAGGACAGTAACTATGGCTACACCTTC. Its protein product is CASSKDSNYGYTF.

This clone was seen only once. The chain recombines TRBV28 with TRBJ1-1; D gene unclear. The CDR3 length is 14 residues. The V and J ends lost 3 bases and 7 bases respectively, with 15 bases between them. CDR1 is MDHEN and CDR2 is SYDVKM in the germline V gene. For the CDR3, the DNA is TGTGCCAGCAGTTTGAATTCCGTGGGTCGTGAAGCTTTCTTT. Its translation is CASSLNSVGREAFF. The variable domain in full, completed from reference TRBV28 and TRBJ1-1, reads DVKVTQSSRYLVKRTGEKVFLECVQDMDHENMFWYRQDPGLGLRLIYFSYDVKMKEKGDIPEGYSVSREKKERFSLILESASTNQTSMYLCASSLNSVGREAFFGQGTRLTVV.

The chain recombines TRBV5-1 with TRBJ2-2; TRBD2 matches 11 bases. Losses at the gene ends were 5 bases for V and 3 bases for J; bases not matched to a gene: 3. Per the germline V gene, CDR1 is SGHRS and CDR2 is YFSETQ. The length of the CDR3 is 15 residues. The CDR3 nucleotides read TGCGCCAGCAGGGTGACTAGCGGGGACACCGGGGAGCTGTTTTTT. Translation: CASRVTSGDTGELFF.

The chain uses TRBV30 and TRBJ2-1, with 10 positions matching TRBD2. Germline CDR1 GTSNPN, CDR2 SVGIG (reference sequence). The ends lost 4 bases at V and 9 bases at J; junction bases unmatched: 15. The CDR3 is made up of 16 amino acids. Here the CDR3 reads CAWNLPGSGGASEQFF. In DNA form, the CDR3 reads TGTGCCTGGAACCTTCCCGGGAGCGGGGGGGCAAGTGAGCAGTTCTTC.

V usage is TRBV12-3 or TRBV12-4 and J usage is TRBJ2-1; the match to TRBD2 covers 7 bases. The trim removed 6 bases at V and 6 bases at J, leaving 5 bases unmatched. The CDR3 runs 13 residues. The CDR3 spells CASRGTNSNEQFF. In nucleotides, the CDR3 is TGTGCCAGCAGGGGGACTAACTCCAATGAGCAGTTCTTC.

The chain links TRBV7-3 to TRBJ1-4; no clear D gene. Trimming cost V 5 bases and J 8 bases, with 12 bases left between them. This CDR3 has 13 amino acids. Germline CDR1 and CDR2: SGHTA and FQGTGA. The CDR3 DNA sequence: TGTGCCAGCAGCGCGCAATCGGGGGAAAAACTGTTTTTT. The encoded protein is CASSAQSGEKLFF.

V is TRBV2 and J is TRBJ2-5; no clear D gene. This CDR3 has 12 residues. The V gene lost 6 bases and the J gene lost 1 base, with 6 bases spanning the gap. In germline, CDR1 is SNHLY, CDR2 FYNNEI. The CDR3 DNA is TGTGCCAGCAGGACTGGCCAAGAGACCCAGTACTTC. This codes for CASRTGQETQYF.

The chain employs TRBV25-1 and TRBJ2-5; possibly TRBD1 for D (6 bases). V was shortened by 1 base and J by 0 bases, with 12 bases between the two germline ends. Germline V gene sequence: CDR1 MGHDK, CDR2 SYGVNS. The CDR3 runs 16 residues. The CDR3 here is CASSEWDTAYQETQYF. The CDR3 region has the DNA TGTGCCAGCAGTGAATGGGACACGGCATACCAAGAGACCCAGTACTTC.

This chain connects TRBV7-2 to TRBJ2-7; D is unresolved. The length of the CDR3 is 13 residues. The germline CDR1 and CDR2 sequences are SGHTA and FQGNSA. Trimming left V 3 bases short and J 3 bases short, with 9 bases between. Here the CDR3 reads CASSLPPFYEQYF. In nucleotides, the CDR3 is TGTGCCAGCAGCTTGCCACCATTCTACGAGCAGTACTTC.

This clone was observed a few times. This sequence joins TRBV6-2 or TRBV6-3 and TRBJ1-1; TRBD1 is a possible D gene (5 bases). The germline CDR1 and CDR2 sequences are MNHEY and SVGEGT. Trimming removed 6 bases from V and 2 bases from J, with 16 bases in between. This CDR3 is 15 amino acids long. The CDR3: CASSLYRGLNTEAFF. In DNA, the CDR3 is TGTGCCAGCAGCCTCTACCGGGGCCTAAACACTGAAGCTTTCTTT.

J is TRBJ2-3 and V is TRBV5-1; D not certain. The CDR3 runs to 15 residues. Trimming pared 3 bases from V and 0 bases from J, leaving 11 bases between. CDR1 SGHRS and CDR2 YFSETQ come from the germline V gene. The DNA of the CDR3 is TGCGCCAGCAGCTCTCAGCAGTTTAGCACAGATACGCAGTATTTT. Amino acids: CASSSQQFSTDTQYF.